The T cell receptor (beta chain) described here comes from a study of shared clonotypes between healthy human individuals. Researchers drew on about 100 million PBMCs for genomic DNA from unsorted samples. Unsorted PBMC DNA underwent sequencing on ten immunoSEQ deep assay plates. Using immunoSEQ multiplex PCR, the repertoire was profiled, and TCRdb retains in-frame clones only, with some absent. The sample includes about half a million clones, approximately 81% of them seen just once. In germline, CDR1 is MDHEN, CDR2 SYDVKM. The V and J ends lost 5 bases and 8 bases, in that order; junction bases with no gene match: 5. The CDR3 covers 12 residues.

The receptor was isolated from a woman aged 35 to 49 in good health. Some clones in this sample may be carry-over from other donors' samples. Sequenced sample: PBMCs. The genes are TRBV28 and TRBJ1-1; 7 bases line up with TRBD1. The CDR3 protein is CASSTPTGEAFF. CDR3 sequence (DNA): TGTGCCAGCAGTACCCCGACAGGGGAAGCTTTCTTT.